Listed below are T cell receptor beta chains from one sample, sequenced in a study of radiation and T cells in renal cell carcinoma. Method: immunoSEQ multiplex PCR; TCRdb's copy keeps in-frame clones and lacks some. This table holds about 59,000 clones, around 78% found once. This specimen consisted of blood, obtained from a patient whose treatment included radiotherapy and nephrectomy. All receptors come from a man between 60 and 75 years old with renal cell carcinoma. Both conserved end residues are part of each CDR3. Each record gives: D gene, J gene, clone size, V gene, CDR3 protein, CDR3 DNA. A D gene is named only where the DNA matches it firmly. Expanded clones get a size class; other rows say once, few or many, or leave the size out.

d_call: TRBD1
j_call: TRBJ1-1
clone_size: -
v_call: TRBV5-1
cdr3_aa: CASSVPGTESVAMNTEAFF
cdr3_nt: TGCGCCAGCAGCGTACCCGGGACAGAGTCTGTGGCTATGAACACTGAAGCTTTCTTT

d_call: -
j_call: TRBJ2-1
clone_size: -
v_call: TRBV19
cdr3_aa: CASSEGASGYNEQFF
cdr3_nt: TGTGCCAGTAGTGAGGGGGCTAGCGGGTACAATGAGCAGTTCTTC

d_call: TRBD2
j_call: TRBJ2-1
clone_size: -
v_call: TRBV18
cdr3_aa: CASSKGGLDYNEQFF
cdr3_nt: TGTGCCAGCTCAAAGGGGGGACTAGACTACAATGAGCAGTTCTTC

d_call: -
j_call: TRBJ1-6
clone_size: -
v_call: TRBV5-5
cdr3_aa: CASSLATGGVSPLHF
cdr3_nt: TGTGCCAGCAGCTTGGCCACCGGAGGAGTTTCACCCCTCCACTTT

d_call: -
j_call: TRBJ2-5
clone_size: -
v_call: TRBV7-8
cdr3_aa: CASSLGQGETQYF
cdr3_nt: TGTGCCAGCAGCTTAGGTCAGGGTGAGACCCAGTACTTC

d_call: TRBD2
j_call: TRBJ2-2
clone_size: -
v_call: TRBV7-8
cdr3_aa: CASSLERGNTGELFF
cdr3_nt: TGTGCCAGCAGCTTAGAGCGGGGGAACACCGGGGAGCTGTTTTTT

d_call: TRBD2
j_call: TRBJ2-1
clone_size: -
v_call: TRBV19
cdr3_aa: CASSRLAGMGNEQFF
cdr3_nt: TGTGCCAGTAGCCGACTAGCGGGAATGGGGAATGAGCAGTTCTTC

d_call: -
j_call: TRBJ2-6
clone_size: once
v_call: TRBV11-2
cdr3_aa: CASSFTDSGANVLTF
cdr3_nt: TGTGCCAGCAGCTTTACAGACTCTGGGGCCAACGTCCTGACTTTC

d_call: -
j_call: TRBJ2-7
clone_size: -
v_call: TRBV5-8
cdr3_aa: CASSLQDGPSYEQYF
cdr3_nt: TGTGCCAGCAGCTTGCAAGACGGACCATCCTACGAGCAGTACTTC

d_call: TRBD2
j_call: TRBJ2-5
clone_size: -
v_call: TRBV7-9
cdr3_aa: CASSLTSASKGTQYF
cdr3_nt: TGTGCCAGCAGCTTAACTAGCGCCTCCAAGGGGACCCAGTACTTC

d_call: -
j_call: TRBJ2-7
clone_size: -
v_call: TRBV14
cdr3_aa: CASSQDLGFYEQYF
cdr3_nt: TGTGCCAGCAGCCAAGATCTGGGGTTCTACGAGCAGTACTTC

d_call: TRBD2
j_call: TRBJ2-7
clone_size: -
v_call: TRBV10-2
cdr3_aa: CASSGRGGGTYEQYF
cdr3_nt: TGCGCCAGCAGTGGACGCGGCGGGGGGACCTACGAGCAGTACTTC

d_call: TRBD2
j_call: TRBJ2-3
clone_size: once
v_call: TRBV10-3
cdr3_aa: CAISKTSETSTDTQYF
cdr3_nt: TGTGCCATCAGCAAGACTAGCGAGACGAGCACAGATACGCAGTATTTT

d_call: -
j_call: TRBJ2-3
clone_size: -
v_call: TRBV9
cdr3_aa: CASSVGREPSTDTQYF
cdr3_nt: TGTGCCAGCAGCGTAGGACGGGAGCCGAGCACAGATACGCAGTATTTT

d_call: -
j_call: TRBJ1-1
clone_size: few
v_call: TRBV20-1
cdr3_aa: CSASVLTEAFF
cdr3_nt: TGCAGTGCTTCTGTCCTCACTGAAGCTTTCTTT

d_call: TRBD1
j_call: TRBJ1-1
clone_size: few
v_call: TRBV6-5
cdr3_aa: CASRVDRLSPEAFF
cdr3_nt: TGTGCCAGCAGGGTGGACAGGCTTTCCCCTGAAGCTTTCTTT

d_call: -
j_call: TRBJ2-1
clone_size: -
v_call: TRBV7-3
cdr3_aa: CASGTGVDNEQFF
cdr3_nt: TGTGCCAGTGGAACGGGAGTTGACAATGAGCAGTTCTTC

d_call: -
j_call: TRBJ1-3
clone_size: -
v_call: TRBV9
cdr3_aa: CASSVEDSYSGNTIYF
cdr3_nt: TGTGCCAGCAGCGTGGAGGACAGTTACTCTGGAAACACCATATATTTT

d_call: -
j_call: TRBJ2-1
clone_size: -
v_call: TRBV9
cdr3_aa: CASSALGEQFF
cdr3_nt: TGTGCCAGCAGCGCCCTAGGGGAACAGTTCTTC

d_call: -
j_call: TRBJ2-1
clone_size: -
v_call: TRBV19
cdr3_aa: CASSIPAQSSYNEQFF
cdr3_nt: TGTGCCAGTAGTATCCCCGCCCAGAGCTCCTACAATGAGCAGTTCTTC

d_call: TRBD1
j_call: TRBJ1-1
clone_size: -
v_call: TRBV19
cdr3_aa: CASSRTGTGFEAFF
cdr3_nt: TGTGCCAGTAGTAGAACGGGGACAGGGTTTGAAGCTTTCTTT

d_call: TRBD1
j_call: TRBJ2-2
clone_size: -
v_call: TRBV19
cdr3_aa: CATRQGRGTGELFF
cdr3_nt: TGTGCCACCCGACAGGGTAGGGGCACCGGGGAGCTGTTTTTT

d_call: TRBD2
j_call: TRBJ2-2
clone_size: -
v_call: TRBV7-9
cdr3_aa: CASTPGTSGNTGELFF
cdr3_nt: TGTGCCAGCACCCCCGGGACTAGCGGGAACACCGGGGAGCTGTTTTTT

d_call: -
j_call: TRBJ1-1
clone_size: -
v_call: TRBV7-2
cdr3_aa: CASSLVGRPEAFF
cdr3_nt: TGTGCCAGCAGCTTAGTTGGGAGACCCGAAGCTTTCTTT

d_call: -
j_call: TRBJ2-3
clone_size: -
v_call: TRBV13
cdr3_aa: CASSLYGQDTQYF
cdr3_nt: TGTGCCAGCAGCTTATACGGCCAAGATACGCAGTATTTT

d_call: TRBD1
j_call: TRBJ2-5
clone_size: -
v_call: TRBV30
cdr3_aa: CAWGDSRPETQYF
cdr3_nt: TGTGCCTGGGGGGACAGCCGTCCGGAGACCCAGTACTTC

d_call: -
j_call: TRBJ1-2
clone_size: -
v_call: TRBV7-6
cdr3_aa: CASSLEAHTTSNYGYTF
cdr3_nt: TGTGCCAGCAGCTTAGAGGCCCACACGACTTCTAACTATGGCTACACCTTC

d_call: -
j_call: TRBJ2-3
clone_size: -
v_call: TRBV7-9
cdr3_aa: CASSLRWAPLGASTDTQYF
cdr3_nt: TGTGCCAGCAGCTTACGATGGGCCCCCCTGGGAGCTAGCACAGATACGCAGTATTTT

d_call: TRBD2
j_call: TRBJ2-1
clone_size: -
v_call: TRBV6-6
cdr3_aa: CASGLADNEQFF
cdr3_nt: TGTGCCAGCGGGCTAGCGGACAATGAGCAGTTCTTC

d_call: -
j_call: TRBJ2-5
clone_size: -
v_call: TRBV7-6
cdr3_aa: CASSLAVGGETQYF
cdr3_nt: TGTGCCAGCAGCTTAGCGGTGGGTGGGGAGACCCAGTACTTC

d_call: -
j_call: TRBJ1-4
clone_size: -
v_call: TRBV27
cdr3_aa: CACGQRTNEKLFF
cdr3_nt: TGTGCCTGCGGGCAGCGCACTAATGAAAAACTGTTTTTT

d_call: -
j_call: TRBJ2-7
clone_size: -
v_call: TRBV6-5
cdr3_aa: CASSYSIGTASYEQYF
cdr3_nt: TGTGCCAGCAGTTACTCGATAGGGACGGCGTCCTACGAGCAGTACTTC

d_call: TRBD2
j_call: TRBJ2-1
clone_size: -
v_call: TRBV7-3
cdr3_aa: CASSSAIRSGTHNEQFF
cdr3_nt: TGTGCCAGCAGCTCCGCCATCCGTAGCGGGACCCACAATGAGCAGTTCTTC

d_call: -
j_call: TRBJ1-2
clone_size: -
v_call: TRBV5-1
cdr3_aa: CASGLALEGGAGTF
cdr3_nt: TGCGCCAGCGGCTTGGCCCTAGAAGGTGGCGCGGGAACCTTC

d_call: TRBD1
j_call: TRBJ2-5
clone_size: -
v_call: TRBV5-6
cdr3_aa: CASSLEGQGTQETQYF
cdr3_nt: TGTGCCAGCAGCTTGGAGGGACAGGGCACACAAGAGACCCAGTACTTC

d_call: -
j_call: TRBJ1-1
clone_size: -
v_call: TRBV29-1
cdr3_aa: CSVSWTGEDTEAFF
cdr3_nt: TGCAGCGTTAGCTGGACCGGGGAGGACACTGAAGCTTTCTTT

d_call: TRBD1
j_call: TRBJ1-2
clone_size: few
v_call: TRBV6-6
cdr3_aa: CASVQGAGGYTF
cdr3_nt: TGTGCCTCCGTCCAGGGGGCCGGTGGCTACACCTTC

d_call: -
j_call: TRBJ1-1
clone_size: -
v_call: TRBV9
cdr3_aa: CASGEQTMNTEAFF
cdr3_nt: TGTGCCAGCGGGGAACAGACCATGAACACTGAAGCTTTCTTT

d_call: TRBD1
j_call: TRBJ1-1
clone_size: -
v_call: TRBV19
cdr3_aa: CASSTGDRVNTEAFF
cdr3_nt: TGTGCCAGTAGTACGGGGGACAGGGTGAACACTGAAGCTTTCTTT

d_call: -
j_call: TRBJ2-5
clone_size: -
v_call: TRBV27
cdr3_aa: CASSLWAEETQYF
cdr3_nt: TGTGCCAGCAGTTTATGGGCGGAAGAGACCCAGTACTTC

d_call: TRBD1
j_call: TRBJ1-1
clone_size: -
v_call: TRBV19
cdr3_aa: CASSIARQGAGTEAFF
cdr3_nt: TGTGCCAGTAGTATAGCCCGACAGGGTGCAGGAACTGAAGCTTTCTTT

d_call: TRBD1
j_call: TRBJ1-4
clone_size: once
v_call: TRBV30
cdr3_aa: CAWTGNRGQVNEKLFF
cdr3_nt: TGTGCCTGGACTGGTAACAGGGGGCAGGTTAATGAAAAACTGTTTTTT

d_call: -
j_call: TRBJ1-1
clone_size: once
v_call: TRBV19
cdr3_aa: CASSRWDGGATEAFF
cdr3_nt: TGTGCCAGTAGTCGATGGGACGGGGGGGCCACTGAAGCTTTCTTT

d_call: -
j_call: TRBJ1-1
clone_size: -
v_call: TRBV10-1
cdr3_aa: CASSGGTKAFF
cdr3_nt: TGCGCCAGCAGTGGAGGGACCAAAGCTTTCTTT

d_call: TRBD1
j_call: TRBJ1-2
clone_size: -
v_call: TRBV28
cdr3_aa: CASSSPGQVSWDYGYTF
cdr3_nt: TGTGCCAGCAGTTCCCCCGGACAGGTCAGCTGGGACTATGGCTACACCTTC

d_call: -
j_call: TRBJ1-5
clone_size: -
v_call: TRBV7-2
cdr3_aa: CASSPSRSNQPQHF
cdr3_nt: TGTGCCAGCAGCCCATCCCGTAGCAATCAGCCCCAGCATTTT

d_call: TRBD2
j_call: TRBJ2-3
clone_size: -
v_call: TRBV6-4
cdr3_aa: CASSTSGRAADTQYF
cdr3_nt: TGTGCCAGCTCTACTAGCGGGAGGGCCGCGGATACGCAGTATTTT

d_call: -
j_call: TRBJ2-3
clone_size: -
v_call: TRBV29-1
cdr3_aa: CSAPESTDTQYF
cdr3_nt: TGCAGCGCCCCCGAATCGACAGATACGCAGTATTTT

d_call: TRBD1
j_call: TRBJ1-2
clone_size: -
v_call: TRBV2
cdr3_aa: CASSELGGDYGYTF
cdr3_nt: TGTGCCAGCAGTGAATTAGGGGGCGACTATGGCTACACCTTC

d_call: -
j_call: TRBJ2-7
clone_size: -
v_call: TRBV6-5
cdr3_aa: CASSPSSYEQYF
cdr3_nt: TGTGCCAGCAGCCCCAGCTCCTACGAGCAGTACTTC

d_call: -
j_call: TRBJ1-3
clone_size: -
v_call: TRBV9
cdr3_aa: CASSVAQTSGTHGSGNTIYF
cdr3_nt: TGTGCCAGCAGCGTTGCACAAACCTCCGGGACCCACGGCTCTGGAAACACCATATATTTT

d_call: TRBD2
j_call: TRBJ2-4
clone_size: few
v_call: TRBV7-2
cdr3_aa: CASSLSGLAGVSTKNIQYF
cdr3_nt: TGTGCCAGCAGCTTATCGGGACTAGCGGGAGTGAGTACCAAAAACATTCAGTACTTC

d_call: -
j_call: TRBJ2-7
clone_size: -
v_call: TRBV13
cdr3_aa: CASSLEAENSYEQYF
cdr3_nt: TGTGCCAGCAGCTTAGAGGCGGAGAATTCGTACGAGCAGTACTTC

d_call: TRBD2
j_call: TRBJ2-1
clone_size: once
v_call: TRBV5-1
cdr3_aa: CASSLAGGSGRALYNEQFF
cdr3_nt: TGCGCCAGCAGCTTGGCCGGGGGTAGCGGGAGGGCCCTGTACAATGAGCAGTTCTTC

d_call: -
j_call: TRBJ1-1
clone_size: -
v_call: TRBV19
cdr3_aa: CASALGGAKGITEAFF
cdr3_nt: TGTGCCAGCGCTCTGGGGGGCGCAAAGGGGATCACTGAAGCTTTCTTT

d_call: TRBD1
j_call: TRBJ1-2
clone_size: -
v_call: TRBV19
cdr3_aa: CASSARQGADGYTF
cdr3_nt: TGTGCCAGTAGCGCCCGACAGGGGGCCGATGGCTACACCTTC

d_call: -
j_call: TRBJ2-4
clone_size: -
v_call: TRBV19
cdr3_aa: CASSIGIAKNIQYF
cdr3_nt: TGTGCCAGTAGTATCGGAATAGCCAAAAACATTCAGTACTTC

d_call: TRBD1
j_call: TRBJ1-2
clone_size: -
v_call: TRBV5-4
cdr3_aa: CASSLEGARNYGYTF
cdr3_nt: TGTGCCAGCAGCTTGGAGGGGGCCAGGAACTATGGCTACACCTTC

d_call: TRBD1
j_call: TRBJ1-1
clone_size: few
v_call: TRBV27
cdr3_aa: CASSFTGGTEAFF
cdr3_nt: TGTGCCAGCAGTTTTACAGGGGGCACTGAAGCTTTCTTT

d_call: -
j_call: TRBJ1-2
clone_size: -
v_call: TRBV7-9
cdr3_aa: CASSLASDGNYGYTF
cdr3_nt: TGTGCCAGCAGCTTAGCGTCCGACGGGAACTATGGCTACACCTTC